This TCR beta chain is drawn from a study of blood T cells in healthy people across ages. A second PCR of about 7 to 12 cycles used a sample-barcoded 5' primer and a J-beta primer mix. TCRdb independently ran MiXCR on the 5' RACE reads; one entry per CDR3 protein. The sample carries 1.5 million to 1.9 million distinct CDR3 sequences, 42% recorded once. Trimming removed 5 bases from V and 3 bases from J; junction bases left unmatched: 12. Germline V gene data show CDR1 as SGHTA and CDR2 as FQGNSA. CDR3 size: 17 residues. This clonotype was seen once. Specimen: blood. This receptor was taken from a woman aged 18-29 years in good health. The chain recombines TRBV7-2 with TRBJ2-1; 8 bases fit TRBD2. In DNA, the CDR3 is TGTGCCAGCAGCCCCCTGCGCGGGGGGACCCTCTACAATGAGCAGTTCTTC. Protein: CASSPLRGGTLYNEQFF.